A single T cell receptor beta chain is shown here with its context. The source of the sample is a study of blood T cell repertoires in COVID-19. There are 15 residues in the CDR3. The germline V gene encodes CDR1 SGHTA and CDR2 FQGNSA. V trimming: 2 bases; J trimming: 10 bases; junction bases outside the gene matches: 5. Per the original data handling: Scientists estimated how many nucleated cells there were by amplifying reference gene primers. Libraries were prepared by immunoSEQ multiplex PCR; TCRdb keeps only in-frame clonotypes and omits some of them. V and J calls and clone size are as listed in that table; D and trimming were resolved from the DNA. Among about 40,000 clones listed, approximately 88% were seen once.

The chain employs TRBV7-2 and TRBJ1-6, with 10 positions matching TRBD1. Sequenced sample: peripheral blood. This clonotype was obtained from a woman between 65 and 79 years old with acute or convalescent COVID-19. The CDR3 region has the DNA TGTGCCAGCAGCTTATCCGGGACAGGGGCATCACCCCTCCACTTT. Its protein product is CASSLSGTGASPLHF.